One and the same sample provided the 29 T cell receptor beta chains below, sequenced in a study of T cells in localized non-small cell lung cancer. Clones were read by immunoSEQ multiplex PCR, and TCRdb kept only the in-frame ones, dropping some. The sample lists around 41,000 clones, about 90% occurring once. The sequenced sample was peripheral blood, obtained before any cancer treatment. The receptors here all came from a man between 40 and 69 years old with stage I lung adenocarcinoma.

V gene TRBV28 combines with J gene TRBJ2-1; 12 bases line up with TRBD2. Germline lookup yields CDR1 MDHEN and CDR2 SYDVKM. Losses at the gene ends were 6 bases for V and 2 bases for J; bases not matched to a gene: 8. There are 17 residues in the CDR3. In DNA form, the CDR3 reads TGTGCCAGCAGAAGACTAGCGGGAGTATCACCCTACAATGAGCAGTTCTTC. It translates to CASRRLAGVSPYNEQFF.

This chain joins TRBV7-3 and TRBJ2-1; D unclear. Trimming shortened V by 0 bases and J by 8 bases, and 14 bases separated the two germline ends. This CDR3 region has 15 residues. The germline gives CDR1 SGHTA, CDR2 FQGTGA. The chain's CDR3 is CASSLTGPLDDEQFF. CDR3 coding DNA: TGTGCCAGCAGCTTAACTGGGCCTCTCGACGATGAGCAGTTCTTC.

This sequence joins TRBV7-3 and TRBJ2-7, with TRBD2 identical over 8 bases. Germline V gives CDR1 SGHTA, CDR2 FQGTGA. The CDR3 contains 16 residues. J lost 3 bases, V lost 2 bases, and 9 bases had no gene match. The CDR3 DNA reads as TGTGCCAGCAGCTTACCCGCGGGAGGCCTGTTCTACGAGCAGTACTTC. Protein: CASSLPAGGLFYEQYF.

The rearrangement joins TRBV27 to TRBJ1-1; 7 bases are shared with TRBD1. CDR3 length: 15 residues. The ends lost 6 bases at V and 3 bases at J; junction bases unmatched: 10. In germline, CDR1 is MNHEY, CDR2 SMNVEV (reference sequence). DNA of the CDR3: TGTGCCAGCAGATACACGACAGGGTCCGACACTGAAGCTTTCTTT. As protein: CASRYTTGSDTEAFF.

The CDR3 bases are TGTGCCTGGAGTGGACTTTTGAACACTGAAGCTTTCTTT. It translates to CAWSGLLNTEAFF. The chain joins TRBV30 to TRBJ1-1; D is ambiguous. The CDR3 is made up of 13 amino acids. V was shortened by 1 base and J by 0 bases, with 6 bases between the two germline ends. Germline loops: CDR1 GTSNPN, CDR2 SVGIG (reference sequence).

This chain joins TRBV7-3 and TRBJ2-1; 7 nucleotides line up with TRBD2. The junction had 7 bases not matched to a gene; V was cut back by 3 bases and J by 2 bases. Germline CDR1 and CDR2: SGHTA and FQGTGA. This CDR3 contains 16 residues. The CDR3: CASSFTAGAPYNEQFF. DNA for the CDR3: TGTGCCAGCAGCTTTACGGCGGGAGCCCCCTACAATGAGCAGTTCTTC.

V and J are TRBV18 and TRBJ2-3; D gene unclear. This CDR3 region has 13 residues. CDR1 and CDR2 (germline): KGHSH, LQKENI. V lost 2 bases and J 2 bases, leaving 5 bases between the germline ends. CDR3 in DNA: TGTGCCAGCTCACCATATTCCACAGATACGCAGTATTTT. This codes for CASSPYSTDTQYF.

The rearrangement links TRBV25-1 to TRBJ2-7; tentatively, D is TRBD2 (5 bases). The V end was cut by 6 bases, the J end by 0 bases, with 9 bases between. The CDR3 totals 13 residues. The germline CDR1 and CDR2 sequences are MGHDK and SYGVNS. DNA of the CDR3: TGTGCCAGCAGGCCCGCGGGCTCCTACGAGCAGTACTTC. Its translation: CASRPAGSYEQYF.

The DNA of the CDR3 is TGTGCCAGCAGTGTGGGGGGGGACCTCACTGAAGCTTTCTTT. Translating it yields CASSVGGDLTEAFF. This chain joins TRBV2 and TRBJ1-1; perhaps TRBD1 as D (5 bases). CDR3 length: 14 residues. The germline CDR1 and CDR2 sequences are SNHLY and FYNNEI. Deletions cut 4 bases from V and 4 bases from J, with 13 bases between.

The rearrangement links TRBV30 to TRBJ1-3; D remains ambiguous. CDR3 length: 12 amino acids. Germline CDR1 and CDR2: GTSNPN and SVGIG (reference sequence). The V and J ends lost 2 bases and 4 bases respectively, with 6 bases between them. This chain's CDR3 is CAWSQYGNTIYF. DNA for the CDR3: TGTGCCTGGAGTCAGTACGGAAACACCATATATTTT.

V is TRBV7-9 and J is TRBJ2-7; D is perhaps TRBD1 (7 bases). This CDR3 region has 14 residues. Germline V gene sequence: CDR1 SEHNR, CDR2 FQNEAQ (reference sequence). V lost 4 bases and J 2 bases, leaving 12 bases between the germline ends. The CDR3 bases are TGTGCCAGCAGCTCCAGGGGGAGGACCTACGAGCAGTACTTC. It yields the protein CASSSRGRTYEQYF.

J is TRBJ2-1 and V is TRBV30; 7 bases match TRBD2. The V gene's germline CDR1 is GTSNPN and CDR2 SVGIG (reference sequence). The CDR3 has 14 amino acids. Trimming took 3 bases from V and 10 from J; bases not matched to a gene: 12. The CDR3 DNA sequence: TGTGCCTGGAGGTTCCAGCGGGATGGAGGGGAGCAGTTCTTC. Translated, it gives CAWRFQRDGGEQFF.

The chain is built from TRBV28 and TRBJ2-5, with D perhaps TRBD2 (5 bases). The V end was cut by 5 bases, the J end by 6 bases, with 13 bases between. CDR3 length equals 13 residues. Germline CDR1 is MDHEN and CDR2 is SYDVKM. CDR3 sequence (DNA): TGTGCCAGCAGTCGGGGAGTGAGGCAGACCCAGTACTTC. It yields the protein CASSRGVRQTQYF.

This clone was seen a single time. The rearrangement links TRBV7-8 to TRBJ2-7, with D hard to call. Germline V CDR1 and CDR2: SGHVS, FQNEAQ. The CDR3 extends over 13 amino acids. V gave up 5 bases and J gave up 5 bases, with 13 bases separating them. This CDR3 is CASSPPRLDEQYF. CDR3 nucleotides: TGTGCCAGCAGCCCTCCCCGGTTGGACGAGCAGTACTTC.

J is TRBJ1-4 and V is TRBV5-8, with D unclear. Germline V gene data show CDR1 as SGHTS and CDR2 as YDEGEE. V shed 0 bases and J shed 7 bases, with 1 base lying between them. The CDR3 has 11 residues. The CDR3 DNA reads TGTGCCAGCAGCTTGGGTGAAAAACTGTTTTTT. Amino acid sequence: CASSLGEKLFF.

This clone appeared once. The V and J genes are TRBV7-6 and TRBJ2-3, with D uncertain. V lost 3 bases, J lost 3 bases, and 10 bases lay in between. From germline, CDR1 is SGHVS and CDR2 FNYEAQ. The CDR3 runs to 14 residues. This CDR3 is CASSLDGSTDTQYF. CDR3 nucleotides: TGTGCCAGCAGCTTGGACGGCTCGACAGATACGCAGTATTTT.

This clone was picked up one time. CDR3 bases: TGCGCCAGCAGCCAAGAGAGCTACAATGAGCAGTTCTTC. This encodes CASSQESYNEQFF. The chain carries TRBV4-3 and TRBJ2-1; D uncertain. V lost 0 bases to trimming and J lost 3 bases, with 3 bases between them. The CDR3 loop spans 13 amino acids. Germline CDR1 reads LGHNA; CDR2 reads YSLEER.

This clone was found once. V and J are TRBV7-2 and TRBJ2-1; TRBD2 might be the D (6 bases). The germline V and J ends were trimmed by 1 base and 3 bases, with 10 bases remaining between them. CDR3 length equals 15 residues. Per the germline V gene, CDR1 is SGHTA and CDR2 is FQGNSA. The CDR3 loop reads CASSLEIGSYNEQFF. The CDR3 DNA reads as TGTGCCAGCAGCTTAGAAATCGGGAGCTACAATGAGCAGTTCTTC. Combining the CDR3 with reference TRBV7-2 and TRBJ2-1 gives the whole variable domain GAGVSQSPSNKVTEKGKDVELRCDPISGHTALYWYRQSLGQGLEFLIYFQGNSAPDKSGLPSDRFSAERTGGSVSTLTIQRTQQEDSAVYLCASSLEIGSYNEQFFGPGTRLTVL.

This sequence joins TRBV11-1 and TRBJ2-5, with D possibly matching TRBD2 (6 bases). Trimming stripped 0 bases from V and 5 bases from J, with 10 bases between. Germline V CDR1 and CDR2: SGHAT, FQDESV (reference sequence). The CDR3 loop spans 14 amino acids. CDR3 nucleotides: TGTGCCAGCAGCTTAGCGGGAGGCGGGGAGACCCAGTACTTC. It specifies CASSLAGGGETQYF. The whole variable domain, filled in from reference TRBV11-1 and TRBJ2-5, reads EAEVAQSPRYKITEKSQAVAFWCDPISGHATLYWYRQILGQGPELLVQFQDESVVDDSQLPKDRFSAERLKGVDSTLKIQPAELGDSAMYLCASSLAGGGETQYFGPGTRLLVL.

The chain employs TRBV5-5 and TRBJ2-5; TRBD1 matches at 7 bases. The germline gives CDR1 SGHKS, CDR2 YYEKEE (reference sequence). V trimming: 4 bases; J trimming: 5 bases; junction bases outside the gene matches: 11. The CDR3 spans 15 residues. This chain's CDR3 is CASSKTIDRVETQYF. The CDR3 DNA reads as TGTGCCAGCAGCAAAACCATCGACAGGGTGGAGACCCAGTACTTC.

V and J are TRBV6-1 and TRBJ1-2; no firm D call. Trimming stripped 2 bases from V and 8 bases from J, with 12 bases between. The CDR3 covers 13 residues. CDR1 MNHNS and CDR2 SASEGT come from the germline V gene. In nucleotides, the CDR3 is TGTGCCAGCAGTGAAACCAACCGGCAAGGCTACACCTTC. This gives the protein CASSETNRQGYTF.

Comments on this clone: The sample has other DNA sequences that encode this CDR3 too. The V gene is TRBV11-3, the J gene TRBJ2-1, with D uncertain. Germline values: CDR1 SGHNT, CDR2 YENEEA. V was shortened by 5 bases and J by 7 bases, with 21 bases between the two germline ends. This CDR3 region has 16 residues. The DNA of the CDR3 is TGTGCCAGCAGCCTCGCGTCGACGGCCGTTTCGAATGAGCAGTTCTTC. This sequence encodes CASSLASTAVSNEQFF. The full variable domain, in which reference TRBV11-3 and TRBJ2-1 provide the parts outside the CDR3, is EAGVVQSPRYKIIEKKQPVAFWCNPISGHNTLYWYLQNLGQGPELLIRYENEEAVDDSQLPKDRFSAERLKGVDSTLKIQPAELGDSAVYLCASSLASTAVSNEQFFGPGTRLTVL.

The rearrangement links TRBV6-4 to TRBJ2-2, with D possibly matching TRBD1 (6 bases). Trimming cost V 6 bases and J 1 base, with 6 bases left between them. CDR3 length: 13 amino acids. The germline gives CDR1 MRHNA, CDR2 SNTAGT. In DNA form, the CDR3 reads TGTGCCAGCAGGGACAGGAACACCGGGGAGCTGTTTTTT. Its translation is CASRDRNTGELFF.

This sequence joins TRBV5-6 and TRBJ2-5; 8 bases are shared with TRBD1. Germline V lookup: CDR1 SGHDT, CDR2 YYEEEE. The V and J ends lost 2 bases and 4 bases, in that order; junction bases with no gene match: 7. The CDR3 runs to 15 residues. The CDR3, as DNA: TGTGCCAGCAGCTTTACCGACAGGGGCGGAGAGACCCAGTACTTC. It codes for CASSFTDRGGETQYF.

The chain carries TRBV29-1 and TRBJ2-1; TRBD2 agrees at 7 bases. This CDR3 region has 15 residues. The germline V gene encodes CDR1 SQVTM and CDR2 ANQGSEA. V shed 7 bases, J shed 3 bases, and the junction held 12 bases outside the gene matches. CDR3 loop: CSGRSGGFLYNEQFF. The DNA of the CDR3 is TGCAGCGGAAGATCGGGAGGTTTTCTCTACAATGAGCAGTTCTTC.

V usage is TRBV5-8 and J usage is TRBJ1-6; D ambiguous. CDR1 and CDR2 from the germline V gene are SGHTS and YDEGEE. V lost 5 bases and J lost 7, with 13 bases in between. The CDR3 is 14 residues long. The CDR3 loop is CASSSTPQNSPLHF. The CDR3 DNA follows: TGTGCCAGCAGTTCCACTCCTCAGAATTCACCCCTCCACTTT.

The table lists this clone with a count of one. The chain links TRBV5-6 to TRBJ2-1; 10 bases match TRBD1. Germline trimming cut 2 bases from V and 6 bases from J; bases unmatched to any gene: 2. This CDR3 region has 14 residues. Germline values: CDR1 SGHDT, CDR2 YYEEEE. The CDR3 bases are TGTGCCAGCAGCTTCGGGACAGGGGCCAATGAGCAGTTCTTC. It yields the protein CASSFGTGANEQFF.

V gene TRBV5-4 combines with J gene TRBJ2-6; possible D gene TRBD2, 5 bases. V was trimmed by 6 bases and J by 0 bases, leaving 16 bases between them. Looked up from germline, CDR1 is SGHNT and CDR2 is YYREEE (reference sequence). This CDR3 contains 17 residues. The CDR3 loop is CASIPNPGSSGANVLTF. The CDR3, as DNA: TGTGCCAGCATCCCTAACCCTGGGAGCTCTGGGGCCAACGTCCTGACTTTC.

This clone was picked up a small number of times. The chain couples TRBV6-1 to TRBJ1-5; possible D gene TRBD1, 5 bases. The CDR3 has 13 residues. V lost 7 bases and J 6 bases, leaving 13 bases between the germline ends. Germline loops: CDR1 MNHNS, CDR2 SASEGT. For the CDR3, the DNA is TGTGCCAGCAATACAGGTAGCGGTCAGCCCCAGCATTTT. Translation: CASNTGSGQPQHF.